Detailed here is one TCR beta chain. Antigen specificity is unknown. The authors diagnosed from clinical symptoms, serum thyroxine, TRAb, thyroid ultrasound and orbital computed tomography. PBMCs were density-gradient isolated from roughly 10 ml fresh blood. This CDR3 region has 18 residues. Germline assignment: CDR1 LGHNT and CDR2 FRNRAP. Amplification from RNA transcripts yielded the TCR beta CDR3 regions. HTBI primers primed a first-round RT-PCR, and a second-round multiplex PCR followed. TCRdb used MiXCR to reprocess the multiplex PCR reads, holding one entry per CDR3 protein. This sample has hundreds of thousands of distinct CDR3 sequences, with more than 40% found just once. This entry belongs to a study of Graves' ophthalmopathy and Graves' hyperthyroidism. For the study at large: Peripheral blood was gathered at first diagnosis, ahead of any treatment whatsoever.

Broader study findings: Blood repertoires reportedly contained most expanded thyroid clonotypes above 0.001 frequency.

The TCR comes from an adult man with Graves' ophthalmopathy. The specimen was peripheral blood. The J gene is TRBJ1-5, the V gene TRBV12-5, with 9 bases aligning to TRBD1. The CDR3 loop reads CASSLRRTGDVWNQPQHF. The CDR3 coding sequence is TGTGCCAGCAGTTTACGTCGGACAGGGGACGTATGGAATCAGCCCCAGCATTTT.